Listed below are T cell receptor beta chains from one sample, sequenced in a study of technical replicates of blood from a handful of donors. Sequencing was performed with immunoSEQ multiplex PCR; in TCRdb, only in-frame clones are kept and a portion is missing. This table holds fewer than 70,000 clones, about 86% found once. The sequenced sample consisted of PBMCs. These receptors came from a human donor in good health. Some clones in this sample may be carry-over from other donors' samples. Each CDR3 is given with its conserved first and last residue. Not all rows give a size; the values are once, few, many and, for expanded clones, a class.

CDR3: CASSPGLAGAYTQYF
J: TRBJ2-3
size: -
V: TRBV5-1

CDR3: CASSQDVGTVNTEAFF
J: TRBJ1-1
size: -
V: TRBV4-3

CDR3: CASSVDPGERQYF
J: TRBJ2-7
size: once
V: TRBV9

CDR3: CASSPQQGALAFF
J: TRBJ1-1
size: once
V: TRBV7-2

CDR3: CASSPQGGRGQPQHF
J: TRBJ1-5
size: -
V: TRBV2

CDR3: CAWSDGLLSTDTQYF
J: TRBJ2-3
size: -
V: TRBV30

CDR3: CASSFIGQGAGEQYF
J: TRBJ2-7
size: -
V: TRBV27

CDR3: CASSLASGTSGSGELFF
J: TRBJ2-2
size: -
V: TRBV5-4

CDR3: CASSLEGAGANVLTF
J: TRBJ2-6
size: -
V: TRBV5-1

CDR3: CASSPGRVRGDTQYF
J: TRBJ2-3
size: -
V: TRBV4-3

CDR3: CASSVGGSIAEQFF
J: TRBJ2-1
size: -
V: TRBV9